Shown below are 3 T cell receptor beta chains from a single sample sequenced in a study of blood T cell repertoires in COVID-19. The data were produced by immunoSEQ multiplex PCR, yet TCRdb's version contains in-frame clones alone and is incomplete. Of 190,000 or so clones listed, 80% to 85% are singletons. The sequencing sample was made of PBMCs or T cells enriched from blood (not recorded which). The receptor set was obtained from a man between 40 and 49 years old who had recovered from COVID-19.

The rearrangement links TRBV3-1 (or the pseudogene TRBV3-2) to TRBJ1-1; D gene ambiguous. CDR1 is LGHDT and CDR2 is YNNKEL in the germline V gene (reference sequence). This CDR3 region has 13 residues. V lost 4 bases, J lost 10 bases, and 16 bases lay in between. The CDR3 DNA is TGTGCCAGCAGCCCATCACCGCGGGAAGGAGCTTTCTTT. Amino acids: CASSPSPREGAFF.

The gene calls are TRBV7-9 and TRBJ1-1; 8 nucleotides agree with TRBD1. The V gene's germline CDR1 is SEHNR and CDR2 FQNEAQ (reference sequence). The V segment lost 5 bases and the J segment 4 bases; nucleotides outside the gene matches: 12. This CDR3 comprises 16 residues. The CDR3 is CASSPTWWTGSTEAFF. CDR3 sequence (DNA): TGTGCCAGCAGCCCAACATGGTGGACAGGGAGCACTGAAGCTTTCTTT.

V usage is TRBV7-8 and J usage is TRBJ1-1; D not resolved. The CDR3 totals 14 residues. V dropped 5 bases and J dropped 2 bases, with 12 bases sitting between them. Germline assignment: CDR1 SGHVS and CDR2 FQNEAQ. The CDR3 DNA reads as TGTGCCAGCAGCGGAGCCAGACACAACACTGAAGCTTTCTTT. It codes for CASSGARHNTEAFF.